This T cell receptor (beta chain) was observed in a study of early T cells in non-severe SARS-CoV-2 infection. Study-level information: Chains were unpaired, as sequencing was done on bulk RNA from unsorted whole blood.

This clonotype has only a few counts. The antigen is not known. Individual cDNA molecules were tagged with unique molecular identifiers. Using its own MiXCR run on the 5' RACE reads, TCRdb lists one record per CDR3 protein. This table holds tens of thousands of distinct CDR3 sequences, around 14% found once. Germline V CDR1 and CDR2: LNHDA, SQIVND (reference sequence). This CDR3 is 13 amino acids long. V lost 2 bases, J lost 10 bases, and 12 bases lay in between. General study findings and limits: Anti-spike CD8 responses were favored by VDJdb matching, which missed private and CD4 specificities.

Input material: whole blood. The chain recombines TRBV19 with TRBJ2-1; tentative D call: TRBD2 (5 bases). The receptor was derived from an adult who was a healthcare worker with PCR-confirmed SARS-CoV-2 infection or an uninfected control (not recorded which). The CDR3 region is CASSISTSGEQFF. CDR3 sequence (DNA): TGTGCCAGTAGTATAAGTACCAGCGGCGAGCAGTTCTTC.